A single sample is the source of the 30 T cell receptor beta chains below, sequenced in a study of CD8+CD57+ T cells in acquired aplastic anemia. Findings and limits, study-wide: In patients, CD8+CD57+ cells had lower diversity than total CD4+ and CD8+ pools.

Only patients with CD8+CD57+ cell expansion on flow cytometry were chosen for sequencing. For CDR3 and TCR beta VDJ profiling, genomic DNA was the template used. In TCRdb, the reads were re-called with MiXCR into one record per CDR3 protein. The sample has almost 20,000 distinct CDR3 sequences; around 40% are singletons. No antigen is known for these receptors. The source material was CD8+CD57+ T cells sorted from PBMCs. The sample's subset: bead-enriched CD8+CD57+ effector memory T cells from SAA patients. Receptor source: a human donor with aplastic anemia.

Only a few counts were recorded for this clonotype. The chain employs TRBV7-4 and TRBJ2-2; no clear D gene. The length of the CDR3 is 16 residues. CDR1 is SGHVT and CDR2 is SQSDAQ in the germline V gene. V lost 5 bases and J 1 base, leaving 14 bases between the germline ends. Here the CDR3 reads CASSQPVRLNTGELFF. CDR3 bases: TGTGCCAGCAGCCAGCCTGTGAGGCTGAACACCGGGGAGCTGTTTTTT.

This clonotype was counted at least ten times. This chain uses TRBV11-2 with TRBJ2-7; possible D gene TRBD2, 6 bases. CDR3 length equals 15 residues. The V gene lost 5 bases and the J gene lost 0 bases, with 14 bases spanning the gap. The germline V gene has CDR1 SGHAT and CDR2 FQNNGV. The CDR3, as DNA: TGTGCCAGCAGCATGGGGGGACTTAACTCCTACGAGCAGTACTTC. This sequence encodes CASSMGGLNSYEQYF.

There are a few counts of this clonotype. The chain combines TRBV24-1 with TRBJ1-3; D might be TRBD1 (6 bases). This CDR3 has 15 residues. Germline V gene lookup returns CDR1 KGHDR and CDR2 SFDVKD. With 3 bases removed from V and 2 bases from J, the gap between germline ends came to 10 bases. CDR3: CATSDSRGPGNTIYF. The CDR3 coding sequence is TGTGCCACCAGTGATAGCAGGGGCCCTGGAAACACCATATATTTT.

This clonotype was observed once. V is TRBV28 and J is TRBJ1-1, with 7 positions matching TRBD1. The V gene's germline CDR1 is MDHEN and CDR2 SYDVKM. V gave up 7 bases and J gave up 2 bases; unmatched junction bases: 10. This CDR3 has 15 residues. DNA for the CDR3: TGTGCCAGCACCCTGACGGGACAGTTAAACACTGAAGCTTTCTTT. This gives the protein CASTLTGQLNTEAFF.

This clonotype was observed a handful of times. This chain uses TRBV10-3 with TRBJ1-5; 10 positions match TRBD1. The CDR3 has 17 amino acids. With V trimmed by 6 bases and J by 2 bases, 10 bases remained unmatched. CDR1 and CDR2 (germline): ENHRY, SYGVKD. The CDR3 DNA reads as TGTGCCATCAGCCCCGGAGACAGGGGGCTGGGCAATCAGCCCCAGCATTTT. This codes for CAISPGDRGLGNQPQHF.

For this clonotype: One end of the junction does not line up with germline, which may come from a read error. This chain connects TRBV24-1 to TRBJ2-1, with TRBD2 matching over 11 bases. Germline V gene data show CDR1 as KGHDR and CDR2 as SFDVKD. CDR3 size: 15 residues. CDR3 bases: TGTGCCACAGCGGCTAGCGGGGGGCCGCGCGGCGAGCAGCTCTTC. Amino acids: CATAASGGPRGEQLF.

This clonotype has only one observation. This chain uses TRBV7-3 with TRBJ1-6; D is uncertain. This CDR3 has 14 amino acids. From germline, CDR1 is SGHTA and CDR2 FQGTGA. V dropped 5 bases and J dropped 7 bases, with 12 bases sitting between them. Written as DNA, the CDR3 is TGTGCCAGCAGCCACGGGCTAGCAAATTCACCCCTCCACTTT. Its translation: CASSHGLANSPLHF.

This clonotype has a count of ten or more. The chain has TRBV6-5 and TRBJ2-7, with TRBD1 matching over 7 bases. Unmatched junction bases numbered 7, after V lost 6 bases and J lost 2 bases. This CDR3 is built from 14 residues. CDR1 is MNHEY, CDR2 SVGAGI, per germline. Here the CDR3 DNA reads TGTGCCAGCAGCGACCGGGACAGAGCCTACGAGCAGTACTTC. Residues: CASSDRDRAYEQYF.

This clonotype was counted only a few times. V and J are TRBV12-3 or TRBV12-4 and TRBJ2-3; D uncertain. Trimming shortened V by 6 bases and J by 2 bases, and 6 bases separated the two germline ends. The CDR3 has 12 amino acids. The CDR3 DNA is TGTGCCAGCAGCACGACCACAGATACGCAGTATTTT. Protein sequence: CASSTTTDTQYF.

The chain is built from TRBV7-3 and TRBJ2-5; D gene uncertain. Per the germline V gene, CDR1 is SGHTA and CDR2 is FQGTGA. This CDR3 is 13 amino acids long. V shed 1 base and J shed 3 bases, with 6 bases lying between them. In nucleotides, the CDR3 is TGTGCCAGCAGCTTAATGCAGGAAGAGACCCAGTACTTC. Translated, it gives CASSLMQEETQYF.

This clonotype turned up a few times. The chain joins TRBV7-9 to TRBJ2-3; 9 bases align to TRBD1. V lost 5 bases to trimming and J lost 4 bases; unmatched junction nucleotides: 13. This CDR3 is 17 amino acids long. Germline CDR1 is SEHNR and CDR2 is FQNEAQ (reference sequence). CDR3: CASSLTPGQGGADTQYF. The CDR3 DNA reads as TGTGCCAGCAGCCTAACCCCGGGACAGGGAGGCGCAGATACGCAGTATTTT.

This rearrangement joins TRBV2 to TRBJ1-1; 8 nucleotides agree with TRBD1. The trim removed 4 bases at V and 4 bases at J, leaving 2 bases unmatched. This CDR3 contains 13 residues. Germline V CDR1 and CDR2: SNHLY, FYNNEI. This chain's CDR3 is CASSGQGSTEAFF. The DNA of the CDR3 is TGTGCCAGCAGTGGACAGGGGAGCACTGAAGCTTTCTTT.

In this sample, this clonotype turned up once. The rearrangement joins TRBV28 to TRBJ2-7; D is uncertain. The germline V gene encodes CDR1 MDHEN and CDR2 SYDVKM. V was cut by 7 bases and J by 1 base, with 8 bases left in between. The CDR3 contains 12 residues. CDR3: CASTLNSYEQYF. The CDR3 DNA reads TGTGCCAGCACCTTGAATTCCTACGAGCAGTACTTC.

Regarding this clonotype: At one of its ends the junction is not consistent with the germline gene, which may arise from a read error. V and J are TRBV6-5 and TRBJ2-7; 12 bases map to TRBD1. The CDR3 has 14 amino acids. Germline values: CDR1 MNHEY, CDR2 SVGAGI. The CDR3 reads CASSYGTGGYERYF. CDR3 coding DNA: TGTGCCAGCAGTTACGGGACAGGGGGCTACGAGCGGTACTTC.

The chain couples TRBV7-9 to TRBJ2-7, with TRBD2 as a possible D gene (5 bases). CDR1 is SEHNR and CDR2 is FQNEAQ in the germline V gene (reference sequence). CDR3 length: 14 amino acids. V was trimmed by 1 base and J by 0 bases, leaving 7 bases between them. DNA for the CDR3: TGTGCCAGCAGCTTAGAAGGGAGCTCCTACGAGCAGTACGTC. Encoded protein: CASSLEGSSYEQYV.

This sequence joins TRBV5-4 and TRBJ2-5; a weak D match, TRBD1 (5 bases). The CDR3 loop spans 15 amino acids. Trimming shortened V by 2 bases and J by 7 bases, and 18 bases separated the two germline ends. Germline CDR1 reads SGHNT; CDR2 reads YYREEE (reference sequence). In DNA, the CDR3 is TGTGCCAGCAGCTTTAGGCAGGGTCAAGAAGGGACCCAGTACTTC. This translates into CASSFRQGQEGTQYF.

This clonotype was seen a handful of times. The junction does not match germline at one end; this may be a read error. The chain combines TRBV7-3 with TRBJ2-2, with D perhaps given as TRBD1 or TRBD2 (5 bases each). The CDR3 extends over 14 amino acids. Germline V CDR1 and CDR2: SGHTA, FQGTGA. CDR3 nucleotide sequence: TGTGCCAGCAGTTTAAGGGGAGACACCGGGGAGCTGTTTTTT. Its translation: CASSLRGDTGELFF.

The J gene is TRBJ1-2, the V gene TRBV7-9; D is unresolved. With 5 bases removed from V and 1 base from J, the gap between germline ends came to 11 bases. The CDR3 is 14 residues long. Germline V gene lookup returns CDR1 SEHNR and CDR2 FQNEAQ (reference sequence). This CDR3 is CASSPQSLNYGYTF. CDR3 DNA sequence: TGTGCCAGCAGCCCCCAATCCCTTAACTATGGCTACACCTTC.

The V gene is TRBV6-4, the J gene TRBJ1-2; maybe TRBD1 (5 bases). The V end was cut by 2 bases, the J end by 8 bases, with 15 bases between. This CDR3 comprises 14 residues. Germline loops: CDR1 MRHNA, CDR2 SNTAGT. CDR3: CASSDDGGSGGYTF. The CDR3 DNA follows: TGTGCCAGCAGTGACGATGGGGGATCGGGGGGCTACACCTTC.

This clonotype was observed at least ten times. The CDR3 region is CASSLLAGLLHEQFF. The CDR3 DNA follows: TGTGCCAGCAGCTTGCTAGCGGGACTACTCCATGAGCAGTTCTTC. The chain joins TRBV7-9 to TRBJ2-1; 9 bases agree with TRBD2. J gave up 8 bases and V 3 bases, and 8 bases lay outside the gene matches. Germline V gene data show CDR1 as SEHNR and CDR2 as FQNEAQ (reference sequence). The CDR3 contains 15 residues.

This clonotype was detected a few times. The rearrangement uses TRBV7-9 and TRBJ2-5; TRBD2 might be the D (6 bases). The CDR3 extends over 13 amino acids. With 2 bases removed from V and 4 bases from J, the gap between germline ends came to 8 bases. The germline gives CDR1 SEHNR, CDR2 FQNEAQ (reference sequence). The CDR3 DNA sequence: TGTGCCAGCAGCTTAAGGCGGGGAGAGACCCAGTACTTC. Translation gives CASSLRRGETQYF.

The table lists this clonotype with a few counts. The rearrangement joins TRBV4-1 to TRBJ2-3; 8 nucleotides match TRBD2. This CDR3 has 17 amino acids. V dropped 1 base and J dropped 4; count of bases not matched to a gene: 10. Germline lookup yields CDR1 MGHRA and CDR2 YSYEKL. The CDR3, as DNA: TGCGCCAGCAGCCAAGCGCGGGGGGCCCCACCGTCAGATACGCAGTATTTT. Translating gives CASSQARGAPPSDTQYF.

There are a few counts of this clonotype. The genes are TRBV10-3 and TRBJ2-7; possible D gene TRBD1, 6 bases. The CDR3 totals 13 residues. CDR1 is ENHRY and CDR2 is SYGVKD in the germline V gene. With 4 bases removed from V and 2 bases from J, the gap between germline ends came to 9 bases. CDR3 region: CAISGYRAYEQYF. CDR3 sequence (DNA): TGTGCCATCAGTGGGTACAGGGCCTACGAGCAGTACTTC.

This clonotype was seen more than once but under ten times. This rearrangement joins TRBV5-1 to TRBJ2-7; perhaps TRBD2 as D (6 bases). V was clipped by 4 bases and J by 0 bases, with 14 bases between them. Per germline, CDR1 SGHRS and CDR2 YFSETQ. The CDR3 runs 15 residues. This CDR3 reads CASSQLRGSSYEQYF. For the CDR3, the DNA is TGCGCCAGCAGCCAGCTCCGGGGGAGCTCCTACGAGCAGTACTTC.

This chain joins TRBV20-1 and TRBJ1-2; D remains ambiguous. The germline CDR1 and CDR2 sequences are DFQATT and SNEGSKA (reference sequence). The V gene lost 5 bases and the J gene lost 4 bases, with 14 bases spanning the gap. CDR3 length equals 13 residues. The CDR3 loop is CSAPPAGFYGYTF. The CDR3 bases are TGCAGTGCTCCCCCGGCAGGATTCTATGGCTACACCTTC.

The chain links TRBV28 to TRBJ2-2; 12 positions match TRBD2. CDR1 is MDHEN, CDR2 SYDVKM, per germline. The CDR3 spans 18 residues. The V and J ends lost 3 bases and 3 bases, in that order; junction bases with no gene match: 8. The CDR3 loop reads CASSLASGRASYTGELFF. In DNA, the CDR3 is TGTGCCAGCAGTTTGGCTAGCGGGAGGGCCTCGTACACCGGGGAGCTGTTTTTT. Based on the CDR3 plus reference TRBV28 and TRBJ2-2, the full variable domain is DVKVTQSSRYLVKRTGEKVFLECVQDMDHENMFWYRQDPGLGLRLIYFSYDVKMKEKGDIPEGYSVSREKKERFSLILESASTNQTSMYLCASSLASGRASYTGELFFGEGSRLTVL.

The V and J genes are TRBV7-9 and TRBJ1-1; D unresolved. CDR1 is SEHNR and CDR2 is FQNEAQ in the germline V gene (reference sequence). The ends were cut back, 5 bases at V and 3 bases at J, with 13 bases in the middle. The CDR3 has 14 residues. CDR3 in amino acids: CASSPDDRDTEAFF. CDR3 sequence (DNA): TGTGCCAGCAGCCCGGACGACCGGGACACTGAAGCTTTCTTT.

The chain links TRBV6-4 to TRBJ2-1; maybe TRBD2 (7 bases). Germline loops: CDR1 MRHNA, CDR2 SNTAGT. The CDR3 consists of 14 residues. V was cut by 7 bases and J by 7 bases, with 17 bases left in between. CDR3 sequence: CASITDGGRNEQFF. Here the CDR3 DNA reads TGTGCCAGCATCACGGACGGGGGGCGGAATGAGCAGTTCTTC.

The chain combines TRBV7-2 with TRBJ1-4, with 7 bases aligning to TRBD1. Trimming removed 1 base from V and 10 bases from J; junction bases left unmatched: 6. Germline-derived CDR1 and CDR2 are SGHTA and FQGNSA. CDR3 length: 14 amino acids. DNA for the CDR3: TGTGCCAGCAGCTTAGGACAGGGCCAGGGAAAACTGTTTTTT. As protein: CASSLGQGQGKLFF.

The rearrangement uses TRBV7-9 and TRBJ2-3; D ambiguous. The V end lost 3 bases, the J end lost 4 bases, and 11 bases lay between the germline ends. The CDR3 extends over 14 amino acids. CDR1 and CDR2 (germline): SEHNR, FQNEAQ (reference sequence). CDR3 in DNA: TGTGCCAGCAGCTTCACCCAGGATGCAGATACGCAGTATTTT. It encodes CASSFTQDADTQYF. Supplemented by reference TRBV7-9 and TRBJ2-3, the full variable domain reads DTGVSQNPRHKITKRGQNVTFRCDPISEHNRLYWYRQTLGQGPEFLTYFQNEAQLEKSRLLSDRFSAERPKGSFSTLEIQRTEQGDSAMYLCASSFTQDADTQYFGPGTRLTVL.